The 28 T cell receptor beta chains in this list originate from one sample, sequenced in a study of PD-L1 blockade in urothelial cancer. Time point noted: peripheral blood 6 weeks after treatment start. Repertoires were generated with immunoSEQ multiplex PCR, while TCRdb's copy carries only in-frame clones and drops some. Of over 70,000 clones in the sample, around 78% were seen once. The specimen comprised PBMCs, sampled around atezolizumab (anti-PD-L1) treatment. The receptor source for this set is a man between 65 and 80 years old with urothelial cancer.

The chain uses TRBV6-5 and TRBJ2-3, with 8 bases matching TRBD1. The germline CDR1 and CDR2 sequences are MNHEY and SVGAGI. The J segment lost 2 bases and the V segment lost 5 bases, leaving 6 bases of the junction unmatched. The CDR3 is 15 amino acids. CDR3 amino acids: CASSTGTGYTDTQYF. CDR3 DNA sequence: TGTGCCAGCAGTACGGGGACAGGTTACACAGATACGCAGTATTTT.

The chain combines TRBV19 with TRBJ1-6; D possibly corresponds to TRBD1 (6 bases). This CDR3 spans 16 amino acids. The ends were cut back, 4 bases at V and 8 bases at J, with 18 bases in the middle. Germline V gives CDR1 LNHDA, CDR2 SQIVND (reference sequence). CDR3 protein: CASSNLRQERYSPLHF. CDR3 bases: TGTGCCAGTAGTAACCTCCGACAGGAGAGGTATTCACCCCTCCACTTT.

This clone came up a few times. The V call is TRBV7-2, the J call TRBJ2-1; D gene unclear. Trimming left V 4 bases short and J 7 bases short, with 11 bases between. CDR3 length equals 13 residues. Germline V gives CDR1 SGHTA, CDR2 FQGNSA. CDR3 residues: CASSSEPENEQFF. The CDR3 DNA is TGTGCCAGCAGCTCCGAGCCGGAGAATGAGCAGTTCTTC. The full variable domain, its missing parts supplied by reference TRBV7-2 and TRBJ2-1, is GAGVSQSPSNKVTEKGKDVELRCDPISGHTALYWYRQSLGQGLEFLIYFQGNSAPDKSGLPSDRFSAERTGGSVSTLTIQRTQQEDSAVYLCASSSEPENEQFFGPGTRLTVL.

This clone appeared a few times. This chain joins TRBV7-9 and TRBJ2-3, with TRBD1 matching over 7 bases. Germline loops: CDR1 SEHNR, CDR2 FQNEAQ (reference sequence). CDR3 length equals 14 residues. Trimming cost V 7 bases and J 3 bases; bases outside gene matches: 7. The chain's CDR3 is CASNRGTVTDTQYF. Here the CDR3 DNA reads TGTGCCAGCAACAGAGGGACAGTGACAGATACGCAGTATTTT.

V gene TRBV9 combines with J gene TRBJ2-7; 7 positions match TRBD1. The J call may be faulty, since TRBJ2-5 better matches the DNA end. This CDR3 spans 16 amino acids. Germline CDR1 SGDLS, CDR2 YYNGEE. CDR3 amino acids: CASSLAPTGKKETQYF. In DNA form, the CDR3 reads TGTGCCAGCAGCTTAGCCCCGACAGGGAAAAAAGAGACCCAGTACTTC.

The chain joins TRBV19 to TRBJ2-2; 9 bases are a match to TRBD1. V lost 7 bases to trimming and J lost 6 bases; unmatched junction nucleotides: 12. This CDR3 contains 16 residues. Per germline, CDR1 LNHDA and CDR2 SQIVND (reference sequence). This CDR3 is CASTIGQGRLPGELFF. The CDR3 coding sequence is TGTGCCAGTACCATAGGACAGGGGCGACTTCCCGGGGAGCTGTTTTTT.

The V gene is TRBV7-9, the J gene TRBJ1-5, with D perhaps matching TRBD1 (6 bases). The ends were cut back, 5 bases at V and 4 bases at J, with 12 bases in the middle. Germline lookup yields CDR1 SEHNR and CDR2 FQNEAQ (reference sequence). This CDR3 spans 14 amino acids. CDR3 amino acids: CASSPTGYNQPQHF. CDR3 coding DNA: TGTGCCAGCAGCCCAACAGGGTATAATCAGCCCCAGCATTTT.

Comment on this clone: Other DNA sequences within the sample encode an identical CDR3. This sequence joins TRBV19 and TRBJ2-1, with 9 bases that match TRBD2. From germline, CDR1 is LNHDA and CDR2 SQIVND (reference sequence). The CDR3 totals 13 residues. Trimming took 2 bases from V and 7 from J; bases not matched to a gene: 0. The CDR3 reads CASSISGRNEQFF. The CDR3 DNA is TGTGCCAGTAGTATAAGCGGGAGGAATGAGCAGTTCTTC.

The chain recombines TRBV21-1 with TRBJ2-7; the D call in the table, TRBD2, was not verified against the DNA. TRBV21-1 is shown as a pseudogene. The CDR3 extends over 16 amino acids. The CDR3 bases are TGTGCCAGCAGCCCTAAGTGGTGGGAGGGGACTTACGAGCAGTACTTC. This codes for CASSPKWWEGTYEQYF.

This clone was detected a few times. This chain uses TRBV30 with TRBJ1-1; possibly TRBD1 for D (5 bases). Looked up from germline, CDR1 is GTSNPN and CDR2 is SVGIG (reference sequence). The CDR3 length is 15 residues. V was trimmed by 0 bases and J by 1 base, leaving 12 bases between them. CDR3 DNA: TGTGCCTGGAGTGTACCCGACAGCAAGAACACTGAAGCTTTCTTT. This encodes CAWSVPDSKNTEAFF.

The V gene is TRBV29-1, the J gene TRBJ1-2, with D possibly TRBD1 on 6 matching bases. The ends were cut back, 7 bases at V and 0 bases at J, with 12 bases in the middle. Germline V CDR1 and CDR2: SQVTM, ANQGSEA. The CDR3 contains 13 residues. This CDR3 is CSGRDTANYGYTF. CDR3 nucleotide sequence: TGCAGCGGCCGGGACACAGCTAACTATGGCTACACCTTC.

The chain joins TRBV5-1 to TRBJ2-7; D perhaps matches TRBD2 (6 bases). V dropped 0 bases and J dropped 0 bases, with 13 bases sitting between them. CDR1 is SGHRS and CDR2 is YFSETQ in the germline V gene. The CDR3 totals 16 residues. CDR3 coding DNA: TGCGCCAGCAGCTTGGCCGGTGGCGGGGTCTCCTACGAGCAGTACTTC. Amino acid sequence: CASSLAGGGVSYEQYF.

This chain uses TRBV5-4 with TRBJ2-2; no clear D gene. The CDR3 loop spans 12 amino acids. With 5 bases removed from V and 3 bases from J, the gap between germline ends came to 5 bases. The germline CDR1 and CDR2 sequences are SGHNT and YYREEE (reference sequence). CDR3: CASRLDTGELFF. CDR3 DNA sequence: TGTGCCAGCAGACTCGACACCGGGGAGCTGTTTTTT.

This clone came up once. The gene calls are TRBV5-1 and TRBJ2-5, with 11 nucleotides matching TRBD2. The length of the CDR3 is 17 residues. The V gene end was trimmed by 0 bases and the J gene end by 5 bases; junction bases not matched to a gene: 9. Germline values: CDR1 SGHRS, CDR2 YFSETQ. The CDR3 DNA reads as TGCGCCAGCAGCTTGGTAGGTCGGCTAGCGGGAGGCGAGACCCAGTACTTC. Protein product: CASSLVGRLAGGETQYF.

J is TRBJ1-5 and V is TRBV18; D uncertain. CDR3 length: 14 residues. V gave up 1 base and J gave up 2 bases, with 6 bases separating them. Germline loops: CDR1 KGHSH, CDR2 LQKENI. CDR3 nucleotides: TGTGCCAGCTCACCACAGGGAGGCAATCAGCCCCAGCATTTT. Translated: CASSPQGGNQPQHF.

CDR3 protein: CASSVGTGSHEQYF. CDR3 nucleotide sequence: TGTGCCAGCAGTGTGGGGACAGGGAGCCACGAGCAGTACTTC. The V gene is TRBV6-1, the J gene TRBJ2-7; 9 bases are a match to TRBD1. The CDR3 is 14 amino acids. Trimming at V came to 4 bases and at J to 5 bases, leaving 6 bases not matched to a gene. Per the germline V gene, CDR1 is MNHNS and CDR2 is SASEGT.

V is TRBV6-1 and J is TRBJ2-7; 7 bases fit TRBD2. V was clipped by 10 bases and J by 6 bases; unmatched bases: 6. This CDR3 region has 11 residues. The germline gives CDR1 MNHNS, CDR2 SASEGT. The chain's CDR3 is CAISGSGEQYF. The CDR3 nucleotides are TGTGCCATTAGCGGGTCCGGCGAGCAGTACTTC.

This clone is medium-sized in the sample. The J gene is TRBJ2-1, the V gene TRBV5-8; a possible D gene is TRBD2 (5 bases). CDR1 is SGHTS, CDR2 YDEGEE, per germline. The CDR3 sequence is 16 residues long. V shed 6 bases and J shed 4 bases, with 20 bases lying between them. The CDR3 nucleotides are TGTGCCAGCACCTTCACCAGCGGAGACGGGTACAATGAGCAGTTCTTC. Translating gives CASTFTSGDGYNEQFF.

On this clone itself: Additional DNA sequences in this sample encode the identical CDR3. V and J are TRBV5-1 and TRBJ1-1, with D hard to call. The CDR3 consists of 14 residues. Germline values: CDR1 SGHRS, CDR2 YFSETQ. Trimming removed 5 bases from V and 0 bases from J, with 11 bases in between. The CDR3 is CASSTRGLNTEAFF. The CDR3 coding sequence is TGCGCCAGCAGTACGAGAGGTTTGAACACTGAAGCTTTCTTT.

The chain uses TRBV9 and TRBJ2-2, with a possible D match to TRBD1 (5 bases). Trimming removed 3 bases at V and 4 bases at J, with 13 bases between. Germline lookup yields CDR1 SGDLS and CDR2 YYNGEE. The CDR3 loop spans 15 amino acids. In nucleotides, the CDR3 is TGTGCCAGCAGCGGAAGCAGGGCGCTCACCGGGGAGCTGTTTTTT. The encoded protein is CASSGSRALTGELFF.

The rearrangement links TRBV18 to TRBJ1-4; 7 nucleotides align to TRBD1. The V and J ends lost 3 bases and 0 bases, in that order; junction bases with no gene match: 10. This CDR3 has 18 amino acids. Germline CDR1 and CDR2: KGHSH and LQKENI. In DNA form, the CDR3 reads TGTGCCAGCTCACCCCGGCAGGGGGGCTTTGCAACTAATGAAAAACTGTTTTTT. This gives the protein CASSPRQGGFATNEKLFF.

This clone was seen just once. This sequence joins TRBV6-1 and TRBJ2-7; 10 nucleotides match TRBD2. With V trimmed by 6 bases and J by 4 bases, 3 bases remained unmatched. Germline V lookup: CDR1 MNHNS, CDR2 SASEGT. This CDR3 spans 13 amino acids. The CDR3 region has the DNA TGTGCCAGCAGCCTAGCGGGGGAATACGAGCAGTACTTC. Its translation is CASSLAGEYEQYF.

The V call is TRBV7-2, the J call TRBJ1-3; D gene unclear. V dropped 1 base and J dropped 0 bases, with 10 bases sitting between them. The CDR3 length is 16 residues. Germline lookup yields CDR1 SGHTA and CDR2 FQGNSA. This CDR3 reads CASSLGSRSSGNTIYF. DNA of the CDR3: TGTGCCAGCAGCTTAGGAAGCCGAAGCTCTGGAAACACCATATATTTT.

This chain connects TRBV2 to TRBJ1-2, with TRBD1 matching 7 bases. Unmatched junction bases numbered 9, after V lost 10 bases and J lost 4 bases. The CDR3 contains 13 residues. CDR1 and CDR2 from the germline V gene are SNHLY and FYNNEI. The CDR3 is CATQRGGGYGYTF. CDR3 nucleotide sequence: TGTGCCACACAAAGAGGGGGCGGCTATGGCTACACCTTC.

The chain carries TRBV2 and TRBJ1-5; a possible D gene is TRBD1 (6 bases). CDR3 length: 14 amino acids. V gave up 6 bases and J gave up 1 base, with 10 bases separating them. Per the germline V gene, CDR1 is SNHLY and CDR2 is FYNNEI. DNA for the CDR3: TGTGCCAGCAGCGGGGACACGAGCAATCAGCCCCAGCATTTT. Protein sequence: CASSGDTSNQPQHF.

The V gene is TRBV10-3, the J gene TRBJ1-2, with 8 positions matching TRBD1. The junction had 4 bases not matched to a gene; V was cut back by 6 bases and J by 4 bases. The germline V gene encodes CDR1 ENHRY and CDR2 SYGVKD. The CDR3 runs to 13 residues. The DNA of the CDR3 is TGTGCCATCAGCGACGGACAGGGCTATGGCTACACCTTC. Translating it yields CAISDGQGYGYTF.

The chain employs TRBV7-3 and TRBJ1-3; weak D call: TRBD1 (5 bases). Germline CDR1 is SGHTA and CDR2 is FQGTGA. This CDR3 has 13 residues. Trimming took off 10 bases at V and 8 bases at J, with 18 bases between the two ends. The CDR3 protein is CAISVQGGYTIYF. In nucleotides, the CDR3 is TGTGCCATATCAGTCCAGGGAGGGTACACCATATATTTT.

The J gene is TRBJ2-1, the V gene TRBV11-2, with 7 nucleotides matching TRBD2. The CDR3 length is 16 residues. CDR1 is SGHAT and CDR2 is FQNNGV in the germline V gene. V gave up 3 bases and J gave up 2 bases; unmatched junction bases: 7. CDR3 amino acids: CASSFVSGRAYNEQFF. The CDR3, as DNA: TGTGCCAGCAGCTTTGTTAGCGGGCGAGCCTACAATGAGCAGTTCTTC.